The next 8 T cell receptor beta chains were all read from a single sample in a study of shared clonotypes between healthy human individuals. Some clones are missing from TCRdb's copy, which holds only in-frame ones; the method was immunoSEQ multiplex PCR. The sample lists more than 150,000 clones, over 50% seen once, with around 9.3% in the top ten. The sequenced sample was memory CD4+ T cells sorted from blood. Documented subset: CD45RA-negative fraction. Receptors were obtained from a man aged 25 to 45 in good health.

V and J are TRBV29-1 and TRBJ2-5; tentatively, D is TRBD1 (6 bases). The CDR3 has 14 residues. Germline V CDR1 and CDR2: SQVTM, ANQGSEA. CDR3: CSIVDRFEVETQYF. The CDR3 nucleotides are TGCAGTATAGTTGACAGGTTTGAGGTGGAGACCCAGTACTTC.

The chain joins TRBV30 to TRBJ2-7; 8 bases map to TRBD1. The CDR3 contains 17 residues. The germline CDR1 and CDR2 sequences are GTSNPN and SVGIG (reference sequence). V was pared by 0 bases and J by 1 base, with 11 bases of the junction left unmatched. For the CDR3, the DNA is TGTGCCTGGAGTGTACGAGACAGGGGATATACGTCCTACGAGCAGTACTTC. It translates to CAWSVRDRGYTSYEQYF.

This CDR3 reads CAIEAGTDTQYF. CDR3 DNA sequence: TGTGCCATTGAGGCCGGGACAGATACGCAGTATTTT. The chain has TRBV28 and TRBJ2-3; D is ambiguous. The V and J ends lost 10 bases and 3 bases respectively, with 11 bases between them. The length of the CDR3 is 12 residues. The germline gives CDR1 MDHEN, CDR2 SYDVKM.

CDR3 in DNA: TGTGCCAGCTCACCGGCCAAGGAGACCCAGTACTTC. It translates to CASSPAKETQYF. The chain links TRBV18 to TRBJ2-5; D is unresolved. CDR1 is KGHSH and CDR2 is LQKENI in the germline V gene. The CDR3 is 12 amino acids. The V end lost 3 bases, the J end lost 5 bases, and 7 bases lay between the germline ends. Full variable domain (remainder filled in from reference TRBV18 and TRBJ2-5): NAGVMQNPRHLVRRRGQEARLRCSPMKGHSHVYWYRQLPEEGLKFMVYLQKENIIDESGMPKERFSAEFPKEGPSILRIQQVVRGDSAAYFCASSPAKETQYFGPGTRLLVL.

This chain links TRBV19 with TRBJ2-7; 9 positions agree with TRBD2. The V gene end was trimmed by 4 bases and the J gene end by 4 bases; junction bases not matched to a gene: 17. Germline V gene data show CDR1 as LNHDA and CDR2 as SQIVND (reference sequence). The CDR3 covers 18 residues. The CDR3 loop is CASSTHRGGTSRTYEQYF. DNA of the CDR3: TGTGCCAGTAGTACCCATAGGGGAGGGACTAGCAGGACGTACGAGCAGTACTTC. Drawing the rest from reference TRBV19 and TRBJ2-7, the complete variable domain is DGGITQSPKYLFRKEGQNVTLSCEQNLNHDAMYWYRQDPGQGLRLIYYSQIVNDFQKGDIAEGYSVSREKKESFPLTVTSAQKNPTAFYLCASSTHRGGTSRTYEQYFGPGTRLTVT.

The gene calls are TRBV15 and TRBJ2-7, with a weak D call TRBD2 (6 bases). The length of the CDR3 is 15 residues. V lost 1 base, J lost 4 bases, and 14 bases lay in between. Germline loops: CDR1 LNHNV, CDR2 YYDKDF (reference sequence). The CDR3 coding sequence is TGTGCCACCAGCAGAGTCGGAGGGGTAATGTACGAGCAGTACTTC. It encodes CATSRVGGVMYEQYF.

The rearrangement joins TRBV29-1 to TRBJ2-3; D call uncertain. CDR1 SQVTM and CDR2 ANQGSEA come from the germline V gene. Trimming took 4 bases from V and 2 from J, leaving 10 bases between them. CDR3 size: 13 residues. CDR3 residues: CSVVVPVTDTQYF. CDR3 sequence (DNA): TGCAGCGTTGTTGTCCCAGTCACAGATACGCAGTATTTT.

This sequence joins TRBV28 and TRBJ2-7, with unresolved D. The CDR3 runs 15 residues. Germline V gene sequence: CDR1 MDHEN, CDR2 SYDVKM. V was cut by 6 bases and J by 1 base, with 16 bases left in between. CDR3 loop: CASSAPRAPSYEQYF. Written as DNA, the CDR3 is TGTGCCAGCAGCGCCCCTAGGGCGCCTTCCTACGAGCAGTACTTC.